The 30 T cell receptor beta chains reported below all come from one sample, sequenced in a study of T-cell memory formation after mild COVID-19. One entry per CDR3 protein, called by TCRdb with MiXCR from the 5' RACE reads. The repertoire holds tens of thousands of distinct CDR3 sequences, with 6% to 6.5% as singletons. The sample taken for sequencing was PBMCs or a T cell subset sorted from them (not recorded which). Receptors were obtained from an adult who had mild COVID-19 (a few samples of this study predate the infection). Cell type and time point are not known.

This clonotype occurred a few times. The chain recombines TRBV12-3 or TRBV12-4 with TRBJ1-2; tentatively, D is TRBD1 (5 bases). Trimming shortened V by 4 bases and J by 7 bases, and 10 bases separated the two germline ends. The CDR3 consists of 12 residues. The CDR3: CASSWQGGGYTF. The CDR3 DNA is TGTGCCAGCAGTTGGCAGGGTGGTGGCTACACCTTC.

The sample holds many counts of this clonotype. This chain uses TRBV12-3 or TRBV12-4 with TRBJ2-2, with unresolved D. CDR3 length: 14 residues. V was cut by 1 base and J by 1 base, with 4 bases left in between. The CDR3 DNA reads as TGTGCCAGCAGTTTAGGATTGAACACCGGGGAGCTGTTTTTT. As protein: CASSLGLNTGELFF.

This rearrangement joins TRBV7-2 to TRBJ1-2; tentatively, D is TRBD1 (5 bases). The V and J ends lost 2 bases and 5 bases respectively, with 12 bases between them. The CDR3 extends over 14 amino acids. Germline V gene data show CDR1 as SGHTA and CDR2 as FQGNSA. CDR3 coding DNA: TGTGCCAGCAGCTTAAGGTGGGGGGATTATGGCTACACCTTC. It encodes CASSLRWGDYGYTF.

On this clonotype: Relative to the germline gene, one junction end is altered; a read error may explain this. The chain employs TRBV15 and TRBJ1-5, with 8 bases that match TRBD1. Germline CDR1 is LNHNV and CDR2 is YYDKDF (reference sequence). CDR3 length equals 15 residues. The CDR3 loop reads CATRREDRGNQPQHF. In nucleotides, the CDR3 is TGTGCCACCAGGAGAGAGGACAGGGGCAATCAGCCCCAGCATTTT.

This clonotype appeared a few times. The rearrangement uses TRBV11-2 and TRBJ2-7; D may match TRBD1 or TRBD2 (5 bases each). The CDR3 spans 15 residues. Trimming stripped 1 base from V and 5 bases from J, with 15 bases between. Germline V gene lookup returns CDR1 SGHAT and CDR2 FQNNGV. The DNA for the CDR3 is TGTGCCAGCAGCTTAGTTCGGGGCTATAACAACGAGCAGTACTTC. This sequence encodes CASSLVRGYNNEQYF.

This clonotype was detected ten times or more. This rearrangement joins TRBV6-5 to TRBJ2-1, with D possibly being TRBD1 (6 bases). Germline CDR1 reads MNHEY; CDR2 reads SVGAGI. The CDR3 runs to 13 residues. Trimming cost V 8 bases and J 7 bases, with 15 bases left between them. CDR3 nucleotide sequence: TGTGCCAGCGGAAGGACAGACTCAAATGAGCAGTTCTTC. Translating gives CASGRTDSNEQFF.

This clonotype appeared many times. The chain is built from TRBV5-1 and TRBJ2-5, with 8 bases identical to TRBD1. The CDR3 covers 16 residues. After removal of 0 bases from V and 4 bases from J, the junction contained 8 bases not matched to a gene. Germline V gene data show CDR1 as SGHRS and CDR2 as YFSETQ. The CDR3 nucleotides read TGCGCCAGCAGCTTGGCCCGGACAGGGACGGGAGAGACCCAGTACTTC. Encoded protein: CASSLARTGTGETQYF.

This clonotype came up a few times. The chain combines TRBV7-2 with TRBJ1-6; D perhaps matches TRBD1 (6 bases). Germline values: CDR1 SGHTA, CDR2 FQGNSA. Trimming removed 5 bases from V and 8 bases from J, with 25 bases in between. The CDR3 is made up of 18 amino acids. CDR3 bases: TGTGCCAGCAGCCGGGGGCCCGACGACGGGGACTTGTATTCACCCCTCCACTTT. This encodes CASSRGPDDGDLYSPLHF.

This chain links TRBV5-1 with TRBJ2-7, with TRBD1 as a possible D gene (6 bases). With 1 base removed from V and 3 bases from J, the gap between germline ends came to 11 bases. Germline V gives CDR1 SGHRS, CDR2 YFSETQ. This CDR3 is built from 14 residues. CDR3 in amino acids: CASSLTVDSYEQYF. As DNA, the CDR3 is TGCGCCAGCAGCTTGACGGTGGACAGCTACGAGCAGTACTTC.

Many counts were recorded for this clonotype. The rearrangement joins TRBV15 to TRBJ2-4, with 9 bases fitting TRBD2. This CDR3 is built from 15 residues. Germline lookup yields CDR1 LNHNV and CDR2 YYDKDF (reference sequence). J lost 6 bases, V lost 0 bases, and 3 bases had no gene match. The CDR3 bases are TGTGCCACCAGCAGAGAAATAGCGGGAGTAAACATTCAGTACTTC. It yields the protein CATSREIAGVNIQYF.

The chain recombines TRBV5-5 with TRBJ2-1; TRBD2 agrees at 7 bases. V was pared by 1 base and J by 2 bases, with 0 bases of the junction left unmatched. Germline values: CDR1 SGHKS, CDR2 YYEKEE (reference sequence). The CDR3 runs to 14 residues. CDR3 region: CASSLTSAYNEQFF. DNA for the CDR3: TGTGCCAGCAGCTTGACTAGCGCCTACAATGAGCAGTTCTTC.

The chain employs TRBV3-1 and TRBJ2-3, with 16 bases aligning to TRBD2. With 5 bases clipped from V and 5 bases from J, the junction kept 4 bases outside the gene matches. CDR3 length: 16 residues. The V gene's germline CDR1 is LGHDT and CDR2 YNNKEL (reference sequence). CDR3: CASSGTSGGAGDTQYF. CDR3 DNA: TGTGCCAGCAGCGGGACTAGCGGGGGGGCAGGAGATACGCAGTATTTT.

The V call is TRBV20-1, the J call TRBJ1-2, with 7 bases that match TRBD1. CDR3 size: 13 residues. The germline V gene has CDR1 DFQATT and CDR2 SNEGSKA (reference sequence). V shed 6 bases, J shed 11 bases, and the junction held 15 bases outside the gene matches. CDR3 protein: CSALGQIITFYTF. CDR3 bases: TGCAGTGCCCTGGGACAGATTATAACCTTTTACACCTTC.

This clonotype has just a few counts. The chain combines TRBV18 with TRBJ1-1, with a weak D call TRBD1 (5 bases). The CDR3 extends over 17 amino acids. The germline V gene encodes CDR1 KGHSH and CDR2 LQKENI. V was clipped by 2 bases and J by 3 bases, with 19 bases between them. CDR3 protein: CASSPGIARGGYTEAFF. The CDR3 nucleotides read TGTGCCAGCTCACCAGGCATTGCTAGGGGAGGGTACACTGAAGCTTTCTTT.

This clonotype has a count of ten or more. The DNA for the CDR3 is TGTGCCAGCAGACCGTTGACAGGAATTGGAATTTACAATGAGCAGTTCTTC. This codes for CASRPLTGIGIYNEQFF. The chain has TRBV6-5 and TRBJ2-1; D might be TRBD1 (6 bases). V was cut by 6 bases and J by 4 bases, with 22 bases left in between. The CDR3 covers 17 residues. Germline CDR1 MNHEY, CDR2 SVGAGI.

The gene calls are TRBV24-1 and TRBJ2-1; TRBD1 agrees at 7 bases. J gave up 2 bases and V 3 bases, and 9 bases lay outside the gene matches. Germline CDR1 is KGHDR and CDR2 is SFDVKD. The CDR3 is made up of 17 amino acids. This CDR3 is CATSDPPTGSAYNEQFF. As DNA, the CDR3 is TGTGCCACCAGTGATCCACCGACAGGGTCGGCCTACAATGAGCAGTTCTTC.

This clonotype showed up many times. The chain employs TRBV3-1 and TRBJ2-1; 7 bases are shared with TRBD2. The ends lost 4 bases at V and 6 bases at J; junction bases unmatched: 12. The CDR3 consists of 16 residues. The germline CDR1 and CDR2 sequences are LGHDT and YNNKEL (reference sequence). The CDR3 nucleotides are TGTGCCAGCAGCCCTGAGTCAATAGCGGGCCGCAATGAGCAGTTCTTC. Amino acid sequence: CASSPESIAGRNEQFF.

This clonotype appeared a few times. The J gene is TRBJ2-7, the V gene TRBV12-3 or TRBV12-4; no clear D gene. V dropped 5 bases and J dropped 4 bases, with 9 bases sitting between them. This CDR3 has 12 residues. CDR3 sequence (DNA): TGTGCCAGCAGTGAGATCGGGTACGAGCAGTACTTC. Its protein is CASSEIGYEQYF.

This clonotype appeared many times. The gene calls are TRBV7-2 and TRBJ2-3, with 8 positions matching TRBD2. The CDR3 runs to 16 residues. With V trimmed by 5 bases and J by 2 bases, 9 bases remained unmatched. Germline V gene sequence: CDR1 SGHTA, CDR2 FQGNSA. CDR3: CASSRGTRVPTDTQYF. The CDR3 DNA reads TGTGCCAGCAGCCGCGGGACTAGGGTCCCCACAGATACGCAGTATTTT.

The chain employs TRBV3-1 and TRBJ2-1; D gene ambiguous. This CDR3 region has 11 residues. Germline V gene lookup returns CDR1 LGHDT and CDR2 YNNKEL (reference sequence). The ends were cut back, 6 bases at V and 7 bases at J, with 7 bases in the middle. The CDR3 nucleotides are TGTGCCAGCAGGTTGGCGAATGAGCAGTTCTTC. It specifies CASRLANEQFF.

This clonotype was seen repeatedly, ten times or more. This sequence joins TRBV12-5 and TRBJ2-3; D might be TRBD1 or TRBD2, each matching 5 bases. Per germline, CDR1 LGHNT and CDR2 FRNRAP. The CDR3 runs to 15 residues. The CDR3: CEAPGLEVRKDTQYF. The CDR3 nucleotides read TGTGAAGCCCCGGGGCTAGAAGTTCGTAAGGATACGCAGTATTTT.

This clonotype was recorded at least ten times. V usage is TRBV5-1 and J usage is TRBJ2-3; D uncertain. CDR1 is SGHRS and CDR2 is YFSETQ in the germline V gene. Trimming pared 3 bases from V and 2 bases from J, leaving 4 bases between. This CDR3 region has 12 residues. The CDR3 DNA follows: TGCGCCAGCAGCTCCAACACAGATACGCAGTATTTT. As protein: CASSSNTDTQYF.

This clonotype occurred many times. The rearrangement uses TRBV5-1 and TRBJ2-7; D is ambiguous. Per germline, CDR1 SGHRS and CDR2 YFSETQ. There are 13 residues in the CDR3. The V end was cut by 0 bases, the J end by 3 bases, with 7 bases between. In nucleotides, the CDR3 is TGCGCCAGCAGCTTGGACCATCGCTACGAGCAGTACTTC. Residues: CASSLDHRYEQYF.

This clonotype was observed many times. The chain uses TRBV19 and TRBJ2-1; tentative D call: TRBD2 (5 bases). The germline V gene has CDR1 LNHDA and CDR2 SQIVND (reference sequence). This CDR3 contains 14 residues. V shed 6 bases and J shed 0 bases, with 9 bases lying between them. The CDR3 coding sequence is TGTGCCAGTAGAGCAGCGGCCTCCTACAATGAGCAGTTCTTC. This gives the protein CASRAAASYNEQFF.

In this sample, this clonotype turned up many times. The V call is TRBV12-3 or TRBV12-4, the J call TRBJ2-7, with TRBD1 identical over 10 bases. Trimming removed 3 bases from V and 3 bases from J; junction bases left unmatched: 2. The CDR3 consists of 14 residues. The CDR3: CASSFDRGLYEQYF. DNA for the CDR3: TGTGCCAGCAGTTTCGACAGGGGGCTCTACGAGCAGTACTTC.

The sample holds many counts of this clonotype. V gene TRBV7-2 combines with J gene TRBJ2-2; D may be TRBD1 (5 bases). Looked up from germline, CDR1 is SGHTA and CDR2 is FQGNSA. The CDR3 length is 14 residues. Trimming removed 8 bases from V and 3 bases from J, with 13 bases in between. The DNA of the CDR3 is TGTGCCAGCCGCACAGGAACTCACACCGGGGAGCTGTTTTTT. Its translation is CASRTGTHTGELFF.

This clonotype has ten or more counts. This chain uses TRBV6-1 with TRBJ2-4; D may be TRBD2 (6 bases). Germline V gene lookup returns CDR1 MNHNS and CDR2 SASEGT. V dropped 3 bases and J dropped 1 base, with 7 bases sitting between them. The CDR3 loop spans 14 amino acids. CDR3 nucleotide sequence: TGTGCCAGCAGTGATGGGGGGGCCAAAAACATTCAGTACTTC. This encodes CASSDGGAKNIQYF.

The gene calls are TRBV10-3 and TRBJ2-3, with TRBD2 identical over 8 bases. The CDR3 totals 14 residues. Trimming removed 2 bases from V and 9 bases from J; junction bases left unmatched: 7. Germline CDR1 ENHRY, CDR2 SYGVKD. The CDR3 DNA reads as TGTGCCATCAGTGAGCGTATAACTAGCGGCACGCAGTATTTT. Translation gives CAISERITSGTQYF.

This clonotype was observed a handful of times. The chain joins TRBV2 to TRBJ2-2; 12 bases agree with TRBD1. The CDR3 covers 16 residues. J gave up 3 bases and V 5 bases, and 4 bases lay outside the gene matches. Germline CDR1 SNHLY, CDR2 FYNNEI. The CDR3 protein is CASSPGTGGDTGELFF. The CDR3 DNA follows: TGTGCCAGCAGTCCAGGGACAGGGGGCGACACCGGGGAGCTGTTTTTT.

This clonotype has at least ten counts. The chain carries TRBV28 and TRBJ2-5; TRBD1 might be the D (5 bases). The CDR3 totals 13 residues. V lost 6 bases to trimming and J lost 5 bases, with 13 bases between them. The germline CDR1 and CDR2 sequences are MDHEN and SYDVKM. CDR3 residues: CASRPTVAETQYF. The CDR3 DNA follows: TGTGCCAGCAGGCCGACAGTGGCCGAGACCCAGTACTTC.